The 14 T cell receptor beta chains reported below all come from one sample, sequenced in a study of blood T cell repertoires in COVID-19. Profiling relied on immunoSEQ multiplex PCR, and the TCRdb table lists in-frame clones only, not all of them. The table shows about 230,000 clones, with over 80% occurring only once. Sample: peripheral blood. The receptors stem from a man aged 30 to 45 with COVID-19, enrolled during active disease.

The chain carries TRBV6-6 and TRBJ2-1; 10 bases map to TRBD2. Per the germline V gene, CDR1 is MNHNY and CDR2 is SVGAGI (reference sequence). With V trimmed by 8 bases and J by 5 bases, 9 bases remained unmatched. The CDR3 is made up of 15 amino acids. The CDR3 is CASDGEREGHNEQFF. The CDR3 nucleotides are TGTGCCAGCGACGGGGAGCGGGAGGGCCACAATGAGCAGTTCTTC.

The chain uses TRBV30 and TRBJ2-7; D call uncertain. Between the trimmed V and J ends, which lost 3 bases and 3 bases, there was a span of 6 bases. The CDR3 runs 11 residues. The germline V gene encodes CDR1 GTSNPN and CDR2 SVGIG (reference sequence). The CDR3: CAWRQDYEQYF. Here the CDR3 DNA reads TGTGCCTGGAGGCAGGACTACGAGCAGTACTTC.

The genes are TRBV7-2 and TRBJ2-7, with 7 bases lining up with TRBD1. V lost 8 bases to trimming and J lost 1 base; unmatched junction nucleotides: 5. The CDR3 has 13 amino acids. The germline V gene encodes CDR1 SGHTA and CDR2 FQGNSA. The CDR3 loop is CASGKGASYEQYF. The CDR3, as DNA: TGTGCCAGCGGGAAGGGGGCTTCCTACGAGCAGTACTTC.

The chain is built from TRBV6-6 and TRBJ2-2; the match to TRBD1 covers 8 bases. Germline CDR1 and CDR2: MNHNY and SVGAGI (reference sequence). The CDR3 consists of 14 residues. V lost 6 bases and J lost 7; bases outside the gene matches: 7. The CDR3, as DNA: TGTGCCAGCAGAGACAGGGGCCGGGGCGGGGAGCTGTTTTTT. Its protein is CASRDRGRGGELFF.

The chain employs TRBV24-1 and TRBJ2-1, with 8 positions matching TRBD1. CDR3 length equals 16 residues. CDR1 and CDR2 (germline): KGHDR, SFDVKD. V shed 0 bases, J shed 5 bases, and the junction held 5 bases outside the gene matches. CDR3 protein: CATSDLGQGRDNEQFF. The CDR3 coding sequence is TGTGCCACCAGTGATTTGGGACAGGGAAGGGACAATGAGCAGTTCTTC.

The gene calls are TRBV5-5 and TRBJ2-1; 8 positions agree with TRBD2. J was trimmed by 9 bases and V by 2 bases; bases with no gene match: 16. This CDR3 has 17 amino acids. The germline gives CDR1 SGHKS, CDR2 YYEKEE (reference sequence). CDR3 coding DNA: TGTGCCAGCAGCTTTAGGCCGGGACTAGGGGAGCACGGTGAGCAGTTCTTC. Protein sequence: CASSFRPGLGEHGEQFF.

The chain has TRBV29-1 and TRBJ2-2; 11 positions match TRBD2. CDR3 size: 17 residues. The junction had 9 bases not matched to a gene; V was cut back by 2 bases and J by 4 bases. The germline gives CDR1 SQVTM, CDR2 ANQGSEA. Here the CDR3 reads CSVEWVAGGPGTGELFF. DNA of the CDR3: TGCAGCGTTGAATGGGTAGCGGGAGGGCCTGGCACCGGGGAGCTGTTTTTT.

The table lists this clone with a count of one. This rearrangement joins TRBV19 to TRBJ2-2; the D gene is possibly TRBD1 (6 bases). Trimming stripped 4 bases from V and 5 bases from J, with 17 bases between. The CDR3 runs 16 residues. Looked up from germline, CDR1 is LNHDA and CDR2 is SQIVND (reference sequence). CDR3 DNA: TGTGCCAGTAGTACTATTCAGGGGATGGTTACCGGGGAGCTGTTTTTT. Its protein is CASSTIQGMVTGELFF.

V is TRBV2 and J is TRBJ2-7; 8 bases align to TRBD1. This CDR3 is built from 17 residues. Germline assignment: CDR1 SNHLY and CDR2 FYNNEI. Trimming took 1 base from V and 4 from J; bases not matched to a gene: 12. CDR3 sequence: CASSEGGTRQGRYEQYF. Here the CDR3 DNA reads TGTGCCAGCAGTGAAGGAGGGACAAGACAGGGGAGGTACGAGCAGTACTTC.

This chain joins TRBV11-3 and TRBJ2-1; the match to TRBD2 covers 11 bases. This CDR3 contains 14 residues. Trimming took 1 base from V and 9 from J; bases not matched to a gene: 2. Germline CDR1 reads SGHNT; CDR2 reads YENEEA. CDR3 protein: CASSLGGTSGEQFF. The DNA for the CDR3 is TGTGCCAGCAGCTTAGGAGGGACTAGCGGTGAGCAGTTCTTC.

The V call is TRBV21-1, the J call TRBJ1-6; the table's D call, TRBD1, was not checked against the DNA. TRBV21-1 is annotated as a pseudogene. The CDR3 consists of 18 residues. This CDR3 reads CASSMISRSSSYNSPLHF. In nucleotides, the CDR3 is TGTGCCAGCAGCATGATTTCCAGATCAAGCTCCTATAATTCACCCCTCCACTTT.

The chain uses TRBV30 and TRBJ2-5, with 8 bases lining up with TRBD2. The CDR3 has 19 residues. Germline CDR1 and CDR2: GTSNPN and SVGIG (reference sequence). V gave up 0 bases and J gave up 5 bases; unmatched junction bases: 20. The CDR3 nucleotides are TGTGCCTGGAGTGTACTGGCGGGGGGTGGCGGGAGGAGGACGGAGACCCAGTACTTC. It translates to CAWSVLAGGGGRRTETQYF.

The CDR3 sequence is CASSPLRGGKDGYTF. Here the CDR3 DNA reads TGTGCCAGCTCACCCCTTCGCGGAGGCAAGGATGGCTACACCTTC. This chain links TRBV18 with TRBJ1-2; D uncertain. V gave up 3 bases and J gave up 6 bases, with 17 bases separating them. The CDR3 extends over 15 amino acids. Germline V lookup: CDR1 KGHSH, CDR2 LQKENI. The whole variable domain, remainder taken from reference TRBV18 and TRBJ1-2, is NAGVMQNPRHLVRRRGQEARLRCSPMKGHSHVYWYRQLPEEGLKFMVYLQKENIIDESGMPKERFSAEFPKEGPSILRIQQVVRGDSAAYFCASSPLRGGKDGYTFGSGTRLTVV.

The rearrangement uses TRBV6-5 and TRBJ1-6; 7 bases agree with TRBD1. Germline V gene lookup returns CDR1 MNHEY and CDR2 SVGAGI. Unmatched junction bases numbered 6, after V lost 5 bases and J lost 8 bases. CDR3 size: 14 residues. For the CDR3, the DNA is TGTGCCAGCAGTCGAGACAGGGTTGATTCACCCCTCCACTTT. Amino acid sequence: CASSRDRVDSPLHF.